This is a list of T cell receptor beta chains from one sample in a study of cytomegalovirus exposure and HLA in healthy donors. Repertoires were generated with immunoSEQ multiplex PCR, while TCRdb's copy carries only in-frame clones and drops some. This sample's table has 55,000 to 70,000 clones. Sequenced material: PBMCs. The receptors were sampled from a female donor in good health and CMV-seropositive. Each CDR3 is given with its conserved first and last residue. Fields, in order: V gene, J gene, D gene, CDR3 protein, CDR3 DNA. A D gene is named only where the DNA matches it firmly.

TRBV4-1	TRBJ2-7	TRBD2	CASSQDFRRRAGDEQYF	TGCGCCAGCAGCCAAGATTTTAGGAGGCGGGCGGGGGACGAGCAGTACTTC
TRBV9	TRBJ1-2	TRBD1	CASSVDQGASYGYTF	TGTGCCAGCAGCGTAGACCAGGGGGCGTCCTATGGCTACACCTTC
TRBV6-4	TRBJ2-3	TRBD2	CASSDSLGGTDTQYF	TGTGCCAGCAGTGACTCCTTGGGGGGGACAGATACGCAGTATTTT
TRBV29-1	TRBJ2-1	NA	CSVVAYFEQFF	TGCAGCGTTGTTGCGTATTTTGAGCAGTTCTTC
TRBV30	TRBJ2-1	NA	CAWIMRASSYNEQFF	TGTGCCTGGATAATGAGGGCGAGCTCCTACAATGAGCAGTTCTTC
TRBV29-1	TRBJ2-5	TRBD2	CSVWGGGETQYF	TGCAGCGTTTGGGGCGGGGGGGAGACCCAGTACTTC
TRBV30	TRBJ1-5	NA	CAWGRGIGQPQHF	TGTGCCTGGGGAAGGGGGATAGGTCAGCCCCAGCATTTT
TRBV7-2	TRBJ1-2	NA	CASSYGQSYGYTF	TGTGCCAGCAGCTACGGACAAAGCTATGGCTACACCTTC
TRBV28	TRBJ1-2	NA	CASSFILWGGGVRYGYTF	TGTGCCAGCAGCTTTATACTTTGGGGAGGCGGAGTTCGGTATGGCTACACCTTC
TRBV5-6	TRBJ2-2	NA	CASSFELANTGELFF	TGTGCCAGCAGCTTTGAACTGGCGAACACCGGGGAGCTGTTTTTT
TRBV6-1	TRBJ1-4	TRBD1	CASSEVLQGARGEKLFF	TGTGCCAGCAGTGAAGTCCTACAGGGGGCAAGGGGTGAAAAACTGTTTTTT
TRBV28	TRBJ1-1	TRBD1	CASSFIDRDTEAFF	TGTGCCAGCAGCTTTATCGACAGGGATACTGAAGCTTTCTTT
TRBV28	TRBJ1-2	NA	CASRLPGQIYGYTF	TGTGCCAGCAGGCTACCAGGACAGATATATGGCTACACCTTC
TRBV19	TRBJ2-2	NA	CASRYTRTGGDGELFF	TGTGCCAGTAGATATACGCGGACTGGTGGGGACGGGGAGCTGTTTTTT
TRBV6-6	TRBJ1-4	NA	CASSYSRLNEKLFF	TGTGCCAGCAGTTACTCGAGGCTGAATGAAAAACTGTTTTTT
TRBV7-3	TRBJ2-2	NA	CASSFSGSTGELFF	TGTGCCAGCAGCTTCTCCGGGTCCACCGGGGAGCTGTTTTTT
TRBV19	TRBJ1-2	NA	CASTEVPAYGYTF	TGTGCCAGTACTGAGGTACCCGCCTATGGCTACACCTTC
TRBV28	TRBJ2-2	TRBD2	CASSPSGRAFNTGELFF	TGTGCCAGCAGCCCAAGCGGGAGGGCATTTAACACCGGGGAGCTGTTTTTT
TRBV9	TRBJ2-1	NA	CASSVTGTYNEQFF	TGTGCCAGCAGCGTAACGGGAACCTACAATGAGCAGTTCTTC
TRBV18	TRBJ1-1	NA	CASSFDTEDFF	TGTGCCAGCTCATTCGACACTGAAGATTTCTTT
TRBV6-1	TRBJ1-5	NA	CASGDGYNQPQHF	TGTGCCAGCGGAGACGGTTACAATCAGCCCCAGCATTTT
TRBV7-2	TRBJ2-5	NA	CASSLPPAFSETQYF	TGTGCCAGCAGCTTGCCCCCAGCGTTTTCTGAGACCCAGTACTTC
TRBV29-1	TRBJ1-1	TRBD1	CSGTDRGLNTEAFF	TGCAGCGGAACCGACAGGGGATTGAACACTGAAGCTTTCTTT
TRBV9	TRBJ2-3	TRBD2	CASSPPGGLAGDGDTQYF	TGTGCCAGCAGCCCCCCAGGCGGTCTAGCGGGGGACGGGGATACGCAGTATTTT
TRBV9	TRBJ1-5	TRBD1	CASSGGGVGQPQHF	TGTGCCAGCAGCGGAGGGGGCGTGGGTCAGCCCCAGCATTTT
TRBV4-3	TRBJ1-2	TRBD1	CASSQESYRGYGYTF	TGCGCCAGCAGCCAAGAATCCTACAGGGGCTATGGCTACACCTTC
TRBV2	TRBJ2-3	NA	CASSPWERASTDTQYF	TGTGCCAGCAGTCCCTGGGAGCGGGCTAGCACAGATACGCAGTATTTT
TRBV25-1	TRBJ2-5	TRBD2	CASSEGTSDVMPQETQYF	TGTGCCAGCAGTGAGGGGACTAGCGACGTCATGCCACAAGAGACCCAGTACTTC
TRBV29-1	TRBJ2-1	TRBD2	CSVEGLAGVSYNEQFF	TGCAGCGTTGAAGGGCTAGCGGGGGTTTCCTACAATGAGCAGTTCTTC
TRBV18	TRBJ2-7	NA	CASSPRAGESGEQYF	TGTGCCAGCTCACCACGGGCAGGGGAATCTGGCGAGCAGTACTTC
TRBV6-6	TRBJ1-5	NA	CASSSGIYQPQHF	TGTGCCAGCAGTTCCGGGATTTATCAGCCCCAGCATTTT
TRBV4-1	TRBJ1-1	TRBD1	CASSQEGRGPTEAFF	TGCGCCAGCAGCCAAGAAGGCAGGGGGCCCACTGAAGCTTTCTTT
TRBV27	TRBJ1-1	NA	CASSPWTGRRTEAFF	TGTGCCAGCAGTCCTTGGACGGGGAGGCGCACTGAAGCTTTCTTT
TRBV7-2	TRBJ1-6	NA	CASSFGQTANNSPLHF	TGTGCCAGCAGCTTCGGACAGACGGCCAATAATTCACCCCTCCACTTT
TRBV7-6	TRBJ1-1	NA	CASSLTGLTEAFF	TGTGCCAGCAGCTTAACAGGGCTCACTGAAGCTTTCTTT
TRBV6-4	TRBJ2-3	TRBD2	CASSGLAGEVDTQYF	TGTGCCAGCAGCGGACTAGCGGGAGAGGTGGATACGCAGTATTTT
TRBV7-9	TRBJ2-5	NA	CASSLANSVETQYF	TGTGCCAGCAGCTTAGCCAACTCTGTAGAGACCCAGTACTTC
TRBV28	TRBJ1-6	TRBD1	CASSSTGGASPLHF	TGTGCCAGCAGTTCGACAGGGGGTGCATCCCCCCTCCACTTT
TRBV30	TRBJ1-1	NA	CAWSVVGSPEAFF	TGTGCCTGGAGTGTAGTCGGTTCACCTGAAGCTTTCTTT
TRBV5-4	TRBJ2-7	NA	CASSLGGASSYEQYF	TGTGCCAGCAGCTTGGGAGGTGCCTCCTCCTACGAGCAGTACTTC
TRBV19	TRBJ2-5	NA	CASSSQDAETQYF	TGTGCCAGTTCCTCGCAGGATGCAGAGACCCAGTACTTC
TRBV5-1	TRBJ1-2	NA	CASSLGQNYGYTF	TGCGCCAGCAGCTTGGGCCAGAACTATGGCTACACCTTC
TRBV28	TRBJ1-2	TRBD1	CASCAVGTAVGNYGYTF	TGTGCCAGCTGTGCCGTGGGGACAGCCGTCGGCAACTATGGCTACACCTTC
TRBV2	TRBJ2-1	NA	CASQDTSSYNEQFF	TGTGCCAGCCAGGACACGAGCTCCTACAATGAGCAGTTCTTC
TRBV25-1	TRBJ1-4	TRBD1	CASKPGTDEKLFF	TGTGCCAGCAAGCCCGGGACAGATGAAAAACTGTTTTTT
TRBV5-4	TRBJ2-5	TRBD2	CASSLVMASGETQYF	TGTGCCAGCAGCTTGGTGATGGCTAGCGGAGAGACCCAGTACTTC